A selection of T cell receptor beta chains follows, all from one sample in a study of T cell responses to AZD1222 COVID-19 vaccine. Here immunoSEQ multiplex PCR was the method, and the copy in TCRdb shows in-frame clones only, minus some. The data show 95,000 to 150,000 clones, with roughly nine tenths seen just once and approximately 3.4% held by the top ten. The starting material was peripheral blood, obtained on day 0 of AZD1222 vaccination. The origin of the receptors is an adult in good health. The CDR3 runs from the conserved cysteine through the conserved F or W. Fields, in order: V gene, CDR3 protein.

TRBV29-1 | CSAVRQGRETQYF
TRBV29-1 | CSIQGPSYEQYF
TRBV5-1 | CASSWGTPRAQYF
TRBV5-6 | CASSSGTRGYTF
TRBV7-2 | CASSLGQLNYGYTF
TRBV6-5 | CATNRGRGYGYTF
TRBV12-5 | CASGLGRGETQYF
TRBV20-1 | CSASLGGQPQHF
TRBV14 | CASSPTGGRQETQYF
TRBV24-1 | CATSDFGAGFQETQYF
TRBV7-9 | CASSLAPDREAFF
TRBV6-4 | CASSDRTGRVGTEAFF
TRBV7-8 | CASSLRTGGTSPLHF
TRBV12-3/TRBV12-4 | CASSPKATQYF
TRBV27 | CASSSGLGRNQPQHF
TRBV28 | CASMREFNQPQHF
TRBV24-1 | CATSDFGQNTGELFF
TRBV27 | CASNKRGARDTEAFF
TRBV18 | CASSLQGAGYGYTF
TRBV24-1 | CATSDWGGEQFF
TRBV10-3 | CAISADRNGYTF
TRBV6-2/TRBV6-3 | CASSFQGYNSPLHF
TRBV5-4 | CASSLDGTGSYGYTF
TRBV9 | CASSHPKGTGASGNTIYF
TRBV10-3 | CAMMEGLNYEQYF